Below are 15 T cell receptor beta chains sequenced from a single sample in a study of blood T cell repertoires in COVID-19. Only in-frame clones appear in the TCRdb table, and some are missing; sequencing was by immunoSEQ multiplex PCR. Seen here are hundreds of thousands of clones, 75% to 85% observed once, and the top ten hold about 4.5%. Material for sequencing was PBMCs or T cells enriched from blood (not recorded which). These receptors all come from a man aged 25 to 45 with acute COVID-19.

The CDR3 reads CASSQGEKLFF. CDR3 coding DNA: TGCGCCAGCAGTCAGGGGGAAAAACTGTTTTTT. The chain carries TRBV10-1 and TRBJ1-4; D is possibly TRBD1 (6 bases). Germline-derived CDR1 and CDR2 are WNHNN and SYGVQD (reference sequence). This CDR3 spans 11 amino acids. Trimming cost V 5 bases and J 8 bases, with 6 bases left between them.

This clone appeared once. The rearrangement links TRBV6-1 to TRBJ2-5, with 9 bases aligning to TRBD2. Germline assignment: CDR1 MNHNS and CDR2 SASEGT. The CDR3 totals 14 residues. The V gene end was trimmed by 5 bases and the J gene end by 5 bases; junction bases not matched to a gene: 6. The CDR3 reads CASSSGGPEETQYF. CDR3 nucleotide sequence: TGTGCCAGCAGTAGCGGGGGGCCTGAGGAGACCCAGTACTTC.

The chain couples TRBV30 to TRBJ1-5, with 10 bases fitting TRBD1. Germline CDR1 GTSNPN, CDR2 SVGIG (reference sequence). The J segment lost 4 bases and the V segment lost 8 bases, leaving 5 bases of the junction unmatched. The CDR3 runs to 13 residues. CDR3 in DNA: TGTGCCCGGGACAGGGGTCATAATCAGCCCCAGCATTTT. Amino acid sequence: CARDRGHNQPQHF.

In DNA form, the CDR3 reads TGCGCCAGCAGCCAAGATCGGGGGGCGCGGGAGCAGTACTTC. Encoded protein: CASSQDRGAREQYF. This chain links TRBV4-1 with TRBJ2-7, with D possibly matching TRBD2 (7 bases). Germline V gives CDR1 MGHRA, CDR2 YSYEKL. V dropped 0 bases and J dropped 7 bases, with 13 bases sitting between them. The CDR3 has 14 residues.

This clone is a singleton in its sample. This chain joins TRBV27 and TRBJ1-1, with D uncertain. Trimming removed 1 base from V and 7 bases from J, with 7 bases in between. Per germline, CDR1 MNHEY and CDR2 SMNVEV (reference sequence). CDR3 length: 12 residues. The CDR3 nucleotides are TGTGCCAGCAGTTTATTTGGCAGTGAAGCTTTCTTT. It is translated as CASSLFGSEAFF.

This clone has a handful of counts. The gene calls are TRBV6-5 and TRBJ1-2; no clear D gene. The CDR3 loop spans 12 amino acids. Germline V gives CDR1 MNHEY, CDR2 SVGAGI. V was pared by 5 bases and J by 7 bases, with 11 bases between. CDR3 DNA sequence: TGTGCCAGCAGTCGGGGAAGTGGTGGCTACACCTTC. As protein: CASSRGSGGYTF.

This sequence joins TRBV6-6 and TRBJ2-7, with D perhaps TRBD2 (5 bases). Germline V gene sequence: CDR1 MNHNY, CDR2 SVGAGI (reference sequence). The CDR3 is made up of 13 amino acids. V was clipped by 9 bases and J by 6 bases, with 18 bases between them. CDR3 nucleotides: TGTGCCAGTGGACTGGTCGGTCCCTTCGAGCAGTACTTC. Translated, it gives CASGLVGPFEQYF.

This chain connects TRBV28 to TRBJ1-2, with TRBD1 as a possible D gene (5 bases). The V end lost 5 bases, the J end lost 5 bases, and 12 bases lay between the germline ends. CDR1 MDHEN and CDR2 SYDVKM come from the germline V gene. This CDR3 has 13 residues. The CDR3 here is CASSPPQGYGYTF. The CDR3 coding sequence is TGTGCCAGCAGTCCACCTCAGGGATATGGCTACACCTTC.

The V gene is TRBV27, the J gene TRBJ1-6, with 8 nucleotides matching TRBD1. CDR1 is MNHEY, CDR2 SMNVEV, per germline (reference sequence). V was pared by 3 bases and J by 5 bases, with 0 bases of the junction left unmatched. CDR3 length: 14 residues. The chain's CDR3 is CASSLTGDNSPLHF. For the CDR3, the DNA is TGTGCCAGCAGTTTGACAGGGGATAATTCACCCCTCCACTTT.

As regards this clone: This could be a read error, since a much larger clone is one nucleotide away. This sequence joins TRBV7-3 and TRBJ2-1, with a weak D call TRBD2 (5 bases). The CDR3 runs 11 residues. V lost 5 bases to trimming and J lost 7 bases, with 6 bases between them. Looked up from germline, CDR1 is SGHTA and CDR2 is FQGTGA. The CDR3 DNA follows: TGTGCCAGCAGCACGGGGAATGAGCAGTTCTTC. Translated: CASSTGNEQFF.

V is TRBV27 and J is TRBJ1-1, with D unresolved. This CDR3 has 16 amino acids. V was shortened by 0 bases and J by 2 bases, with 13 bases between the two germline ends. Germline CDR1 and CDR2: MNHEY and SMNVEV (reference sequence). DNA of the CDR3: TGTGCCAGCAGTTTATCCATTCTTGAGAGTAACACTGAAGCTTTCTTT. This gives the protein CASSLSILESNTEAFF.

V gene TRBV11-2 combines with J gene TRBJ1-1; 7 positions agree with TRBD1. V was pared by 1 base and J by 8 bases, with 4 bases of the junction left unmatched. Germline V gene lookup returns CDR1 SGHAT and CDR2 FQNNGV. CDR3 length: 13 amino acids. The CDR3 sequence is CASSLVDRVEAFF. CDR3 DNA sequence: TGTGCCAGCAGCTTAGTAGACAGGGTAGAAGCTTTCTTT.

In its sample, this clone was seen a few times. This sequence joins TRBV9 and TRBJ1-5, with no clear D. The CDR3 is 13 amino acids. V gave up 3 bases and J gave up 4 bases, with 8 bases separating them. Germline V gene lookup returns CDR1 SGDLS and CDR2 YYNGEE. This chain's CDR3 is CASSASENQPQHF. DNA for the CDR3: TGTGCCAGCAGCGCGAGTGAGAATCAGCCCCAGCATTTT. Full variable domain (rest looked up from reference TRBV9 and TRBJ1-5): DSGVTQTPKHLITATGQRVTLRCSPRSGDLSVYWYQQSLDQGLQFLIQYYNGEERAKGNILERFSAQQFPDLHSELNLSSLELGDSALYFCASSASENQPQHFGDGTRLSIL.

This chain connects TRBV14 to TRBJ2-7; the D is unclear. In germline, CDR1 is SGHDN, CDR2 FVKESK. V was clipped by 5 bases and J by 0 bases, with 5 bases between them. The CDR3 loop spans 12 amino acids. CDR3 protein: CASSSSSYEQYF. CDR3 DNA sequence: TGTGCCAGCAGCTCGAGCTCCTACGAGCAGTACTTC.

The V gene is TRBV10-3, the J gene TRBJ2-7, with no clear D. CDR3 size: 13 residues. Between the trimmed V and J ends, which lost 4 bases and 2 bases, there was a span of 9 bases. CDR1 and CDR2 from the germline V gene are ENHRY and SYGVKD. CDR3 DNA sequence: TGTGCCATCAGTGGGGCTCAGGCCTACGAGCAGTACTTC. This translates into CAISGAQAYEQYF.